The rows below give T cell receptor beta chains drawn from one sample of a study of immune reconstitution after stem cell transplant in scleroderma. TCRdb recomputed calls from the RT-PCR reads with MiXCR, one row per CDR3 protein. The data show about 4,800 distinct CDR3 sequences, with approximately 8.5% seen just once and around 4.2% held by the top ten. Sample collection was performed before or after autologous hematopoietic stem cell transplantation (not recorded which). The receptors were sampled from a male donor with systemic sclerosis. Each CDR3 is given with its conserved first and last residue. The D gene is left open where the match is weak. Part of the rows lack a size; the others show once, few, many or a class for expanded clones.

J gene,V gene,clone size,D gene,CDR3 DNA,CDR3 protein
TRBJ2-3,TRBV5-6,NA,NA,TGTGCCAGCACCCGGGGCACAGATACGCAGTATTTT,CASTRGTDTQYF
TRBJ2-1,TRBV20-1,NA,TRBD2,TGCAGTCTCCCCCATGGCGGGGGGCGGAGATCCTACAATGAGCAGTTCTTC,CSLPHGGGRRSYNEQFF
TRBJ1-4,TRBV20-1,medium-sized,TRBD1,TGCAGTGCTAACCAGGACAGGGGAGGTGCGAGAGAAAAACTGTTTTTT,CSANQDRGGAREKLFF
TRBJ2-7,TRBV20-1,medium-sized,NA,TGCAGTGCTAGCCGGACCGAGAGCTACGAGCAGTACTTC,CSASRTESYEQYF
TRBJ2-7,TRBV20-1,NA,NA,TGCAGTGCTAGAGATGGGGGGCCTCAGGACGAGCAGTACTTC,CSARDGGPQDEQYF
TRBJ1-4,TRBV20-1,medium-sized,NA,TGCAGTCCTAGTATTGGGGGCGCACGGAATGAAAAACTGTTTTTT,CSPSIGGARNEKLFF
TRBJ1-2,TRBV3-1,NA,NA,TGTGCCAGCAGCCAAGTTAACTATGGCTACACCTTC,CASSQVNYGYTF
TRBJ2-7,TRBV7-2,few,TRBD1,TGTGCCAGCAGCCCCGGGACAGGGCTCCCCTACGAGCAGTACTTC,CASSPGTGLPYEQYF
TRBJ2-5,TRBV7-8,few,NA,TGTGCCAGCAACCCGACAGATACAGAGACCCAGTACTTC,CASNPTDTETQYF
TRBJ2-7,TRBV28,few,TRBD1,TGTGCCAGCAGGAAGACAGGGCCCAACTACGAGCAGTACTTC,CASRKTGPNYEQYF
TRBJ2-1,TRBV27,few,TRBD2,TGTGCCAGCAGTTTATCTGGACTAGCGGGATTTGAGCAGTTCTTC,CASSLSGLAGFEQFF
TRBJ2-5,TRBV29-1,few,NA,TGCAGCGTCCCCACGATCATGGAGGGGGAGACCCAGTACTTC,CSVPTIMEGETQYF
TRBJ2-7,TRBV12-3/TRBV12-4,few,NA,TGTGCCAGCAGTTTAGCAGGAACCTACGAGCAGTACTTC,CASSLAGTYEQYF
TRBJ2-3,TRBV2,few,TRBD2,TGTGCCAGCAGTGAATTCGAGCGGGAGGAGCCAGATACGCAGTATTTT,CASSEFEREEPDTQYF
TRBJ2-3,TRBV27,NA,TRBD1,TGTGCCAGCAGTCTCGGGACAGGGAGAGATACGCAGTATTTT,CASSLGTGRDTQYF
TRBJ2-1,TRBV5-1,NA,NA,TGCGCCAGCAGCTTGGCGTGGGGTGAGCAGTTCTTC,CASSLAWGEQFF
TRBJ2-2,TRBV5-1,medium-sized,NA,TGCGCCAGCAGCTTGCACGAGGGCAACACCGGGGAGCTGTTTTTT,CASSLHEGNTGELFF
TRBJ2-3,TRBV20-1,NA,TRBD2,TGCAGTGCTAGAGTCGGGACTAGCGGCACAGATACGCAGTATTTT,CSARVGTSGTDTQYF
TRBJ2-7,TRBV11-2,NA,TRBD2,TGTGCCAGCAGCTTCGGAGCGGGAGAGTACTACGAGCAGTACTTC,CASSFGAGEYYEQYF
TRBJ1-5,TRBV29-1,NA,NA,TGCAGCGTTGCGGACAGTATTGGGCAGCCCCAGCATTTT,CSVADSIGQPQHF
TRBJ2-1,TRBV3-1,NA,TRBD1,TGTGCCAGCAGCCATCCCTGGCCCGCGCAGGGGGATGAGCAGTTCTTC,CASSHPWPAQGDEQFF
TRBJ1-2,TRBV20-1,few,NA,TGCAGTGCTAGATTGGGACCTTGGGGCTACACCTTC,CSARLGPWGYTF
TRBJ2-1,TRBV29-1,NA,NA,TGCAGCGTTGAAGTTGCGGACGGGTACTCCTCCTACAATGAGCAGTTCTTC,CSVEVADGYSSYNEQFF
TRBJ2-1,TRBV20-1,NA,NA,TGCAGTGCTAGAGATCAAAAGGGGACTGAGCAGTTCTTC,CSARDQKGTEQFF
TRBJ2-1,TRBV20-1,NA,NA,TGCAGTGCTCCCGGTCCAAGGGGTCCCAATGAGCAGTTCTTC,CSAPGPRGPNEQFF
TRBJ1-1,TRBV5-1,medium-sized,TRBD1,TGCGCCAGCAGCCCAGGACAGGGATCGAACACTGAAGCTTTCTTT,CASSPGQGSNTEAFF
TRBJ2-3,TRBV20-1,NA,TRBD2,TGCAGTGCTAGTGTCCAGGGACTAGCCAGCAACTATTTT,CSASVQGLASNYF
TRBJ2-1,TRBV7-9,few,TRBD1,TGTGCCAGCAGCCCGACAGGGGGCAATGAGCAGTTCTTC,CASSPTGGNEQFF
TRBJ2-5,TRBV28,few,TRBD2,TGTGCCAGCAGCCAAACCATGATCGTAGCGGGAGAAGGGACCCAGTACTTC,CASSQTMIVAGEGTQYF
TRBJ2-1,TRBV14,few,NA,TGTGCCAGCAGCCAAGGGTGGTTGGGGATTAATGAGCAGTTCTTC,CASSQGWLGINEQFF
TRBJ2-2,TRBV27,NA,NA,TGTGCCAGCAGTTTAAGACTACACACCGGGGAGCTGTTTTTT,CASSLRLHTGELFF
TRBJ2-3,TRBV5-6,few,TRBD2,TGTGCCAGCAGCTCCAGCGGGAGGGGAGATACGCAGTATTTT,CASSSSGRGDTQYF
TRBJ1-2,TRBV11-3,few,NA,TGTGCCAGCAGCTTAGTTCAGCGCGACTATGGCTACACCTTC,CASSLVQRDYGYTF
TRBJ1-3,TRBV28,few,NA,TGTGCCAGCAGATCCGCAGGGACTGGAAACACCATATATTTT,CASRSAGTGNTIYF
TRBJ2-3,TRBV2,medium-sized,TRBD2,TGTGCCAGCAGGCGACTAGCGGTCAGCACAGATACGCAGTATTTT,CASRRLAVSTDTQYF
TRBJ2-3,TRBV7-9,medium-sized,NA,TGTGCCAGCAGCTTAGCTTGGGTAACTCCCGCTAGCACAGATACGCAGTATTTT,CASSLAWVTPASTDTQYF
TRBJ1-1,TRBV5-1,medium-sized,NA,TGCGCCAGCAGCTTACCTGAAGCTTTCTTT,CASSLPEAFF
TRBJ2-3,TRBV27,NA,TRBD2,TGTGCCAGCAGTCTAAAGACTAGCGGGGGGTCAAATACGCAGTATTTT,CASSLKTSGGSNTQYF
TRBJ2-2,TRBV5-1,few,NA,TGCGCCAGCAGCTTGGACACCCTCGCCACCGGGGAGCTGTTTTTT,CASSLDTLATGELFF
TRBJ2-1,TRBV28,few,TRBD1,TGTGCCAGCAGCCTCCCCGCCCGGGACAGGGGTAGGCAGTTCTTC,CASSLPARDRGRQFF
TRBJ1-1,TRBV6-5,NA,NA,TGTGCCAGCACCTCGAGATCCAGACAGCCGAACACTGAAGCTTTCTTT,CASTSRSRQPNTEAFF
TRBJ2-1,TRBV5-1,medium-sized,NA,TGCGCCAGCAGTCAGGGGAAATACAATGAGCAGTTCTTC,CASSQGKYNEQFF